The 8 T cell receptor beta chains listed next were all sequenced from one sample in a study of beta chain features in type 1 diabetes. The entirety of the isolated RNA underwent reverse transcription, so expressed TCRB transcripts were sequenced. Only in-frame clones appear in the TCRdb table, and some are missing; sequencing was by immunoSEQ multiplex PCR. Here the sample spans over 500,000 clones, about a sixth being singletons. Sequenced material: naive CD4+ T cells from blood. The receptors were sampled from a man aged 18 to 30 in good health.

Written as DNA, the CDR3 is TGTGCCACCCGCAGGGGGGGCCCTAACACAGATACGCAGTATTTT. Amino acids: CATRRGGPNTDTQYF. This chain links TRBV6-6 with TRBJ2-3; either TRBD1 or TRBD2 may supply D (7 bases each). The V gene lost 10 bases and the J gene lost 2 bases, with 19 bases spanning the gap. Germline CDR1 MNHNY, CDR2 SVGAGI (reference sequence). CDR3 length: 15 amino acids.

This clone was seen only once. This chain links TRBV7-9 with TRBJ1-6; tentative D call: TRBD1 (6 bases). The CDR3 is 15 amino acids. V shed 1 base and J shed 10 bases, with 14 bases lying between them. CDR1 is SEHNR and CDR2 is FQNEAQ in the germline V gene (reference sequence). The CDR3 region is CASSLDSGGGSPLHF. DNA of the CDR3: TGTGCCAGCAGCTTAGACTCGGGGGGCGGCTCACCCCTCCACTTT.

This clone has more than one count but fewer than ten. The chain recombines TRBV28 with TRBJ1-5, with D unclear. The CDR3 is 15 amino acids. Germline V gene lookup returns CDR1 MDHEN and CDR2 SYDVKM. Trimming took off 6 bases at V and 0 bases at J, with 12 bases between the two ends. In DNA form, the CDR3 reads TGTGCCAGCAGCTTGCCTGGACTTAGCAATCAGCCCCAGCATTTT. It yields the protein CASSLPGLSNQPQHF.

The DNA of the CDR3 is TGTGCCACGAACAAAGGGACATCCGATAGCAATCAGCCCCAGCATTTT. Protein: CATNKGTSDSNQPQHF. The chain carries TRBV15 and TRBJ1-5; a weak D match, TRBD1 (6 bases). CDR1 and CDR2 (germline): LNHNV, YYDKDF (reference sequence). Trimming removed 9 bases at V and 0 bases at J, with 18 bases between. The CDR3 contains 16 residues. The whole variable domain, remainder taken from reference TRBV15 and TRBJ1-5, is DAMVIQNPRYQVTQFGKPVTLSCSQTLNHNVMYWYQQKSSQAPKLLFHYYDKDFNNEADTPDNFQSRRPNTSFCFLDIRSPGLGDTAMYLCATNKGTSDSNQPQHFGDGTRLSIL.

The chain combines TRBV5-6 with TRBJ1-1; D remains ambiguous. Trimming cost V 0 bases and J 3 bases, with 6 bases left between them. The germline CDR1 and CDR2 sequences are SGHDT and YYEEEE. The CDR3 extends over 13 amino acids. CDR3: CASSLGRYTEAFF. The CDR3 coding sequence is TGTGCCAGCAGCTTGGGGAGATACACTGAAGCTTTCTTT. Combining the CDR3 with reference TRBV5-6 and TRBJ1-1 gives the whole variable domain DAGVTQSPTHLIKTRGQQVTLRCSPKSGHDTVSWYQQALGQGPQFIFQYYEEEERQRGNFPDRFSGHQFPNYSSELNVNALLLGDSALYLCASSLGRYTEAFFGQGTRLTVV.

The V and J genes are TRBV2 and TRBJ2-7; TRBD2 matches at 15 bases. The CDR3 totals 17 residues. Germline CDR1 and CDR2: SNHLY and FYNNEI. The V segment lost 6 bases and the J segment 5 bases; nucleotides outside the gene matches: 11. CDR3 DNA: TGTGCCAGCAGACACCCGGGACTAGCGGGGGGCCGCGACGAGCAGTACTTC. Encoded protein: CASRHPGLAGGRDEQYF.

This CDR3 is CATRPAGSHGYTF. CDR3 bases: TGTGCCACCCGCCCAGCAGGGAGCCATGGCTACACCTTC. V is TRBV19 and J is TRBJ1-2; a weak D match, TRBD1 (5 bases). Germline values: CDR1 LNHDA, CDR2 SQIVND (reference sequence). Trimming removed 10 bases at V and 6 bases at J, with 18 bases between. This CDR3 region has 13 residues.

Details on this clone: Other DNA sequences in this specimen translate into the identical CDR3. The chain recombines TRBV20-1 with TRBJ2-1; 7 bases match TRBD1. Unmatched junction bases numbered 0, after V lost 3 bases and J lost 7 bases. Germline assignment: CDR1 DFQATT and CDR2 SNEGSKA (reference sequence). The CDR3 has 11 amino acids. The CDR3 is CSARDRNEQFF. CDR3 DNA: TGCAGTGCTAGGGACAGGAATGAGCAGTTCTTC.